This T cell receptor (beta chain) emerged from a study of blood T cell repertoires in COVID-19. On the study more broadly: Some COVID-19 samples were acute and others convalescent; all came from the United States, Italy and Spain.

As originally analysed: Using reference gene primer amplification, nucleated cell counts were estimated. Sequencing was performed with immunoSEQ multiplex PCR; in TCRdb, only in-frame clones are kept and a portion is missing. The V and J calls and the clone size are those of that table, but D and trimming were determined from the DNA. The data show about 45,000 clones, about 83% seen once. The V end was cut by 1 base, the J end by 10 bases, with 13 bases between. The CDR3 spans 13 residues. This chain joins TRBV12-3 or TRBV12-4 and TRBJ1-1, with D possibly being TRBD1 (6 bases). What was sequenced was peripheral blood. The source of this sequence is a man aged 80 or over in a cohort sampled during active COVID-19. DNA for the CDR3: TGTGCCAGCAGTTTAGAACAGGGAAAGGCAGCTTTCTTT. Translation gives CASSLEQGKAAFF.